The clone carrying this T cell receptor beta chain was observed a handful of times. Its specificity is not known. These data belong to a study of cytomegalovirus exposure and HLA in healthy donors. V was clipped by 3 bases and J by 1 base; unmatched bases: 6. CDR3 length equals 18 residues. CDR1 is SGHRS, CDR2 YFSETQ, per germline. Study-level findings and limits: Most of the TCR beta V segments (in an earlier analysis) were productive either about 87% or about 30% of the time. Researchers reported from a later analysis that most CMV-associated TCR beta chains appeared HLA-restricted. In vitro checks showed that a few CMV-associated chains really do target CMV antigens.

Researchers ran the PCR with 60 Vbeta and 13 Jbeta primers. TCRdb's table, derived via immunoSEQ multiplex PCR, lists solely in-frame clones and lacks some. The sample comprises about 140,000 clones, around 78% of which are singletons, and 2.5% to 3.5% rests with the top ten. The sequencing sample was made of PBMCs. The rearrangement links TRBV5-1 to TRBJ2-6, with 11 bases that match TRBD1. The sequence came from a male donor in good health and CMV-seronegative. The CDR3 loop reads CASSSPGQGGSGANVLTF. Here the CDR3 DNA reads TGCGCCAGCAGCTCGCCGGGACAGGGGGGTTCTGGGGCCAACGTCCTGACTTTC.